The clone carrying this T cell receptor beta chain was detected ten times or more. Noted time point: pre-sensitization, week 0. The treatment here: therapeutic diphenylcyclopropenone sensitization with weekly scalp DPC. RNA extraction used unfractionated whole blood as the source of total RNA. The sample comes from a study of human T cells and chemical hapten exposure. TCRdb passed the RACE reads through MiXCR, listing each CDR3 protein once. The sample holds 56,000 or so distinct CDR3 sequences, 9.5% to 10% seen once. The germline V gene encodes CDR1 LGHNA and CDR2 YNFKEQ. This CDR3 contains 13 residues. Deletions cut 0 bases from V and 6 bases from J, with 8 bases between.

The chain carries TRBV4-2 and TRBJ2-5; D is unresolved. The TCR comes from a woman aged 25-40 years with alopecia areata. Some clones in this sample may be carry-over from other donors' samples. Sequenced material: whole blood, taken in connection with sensitization to the hapten diphenylcyclopropenone (DPC). The CDR3 protein is CASSQDRWKTQYF. CDR3 DNA: TGTGCCAGCAGCCAAGACAGGTGGAAGACCCAGTACTTC.